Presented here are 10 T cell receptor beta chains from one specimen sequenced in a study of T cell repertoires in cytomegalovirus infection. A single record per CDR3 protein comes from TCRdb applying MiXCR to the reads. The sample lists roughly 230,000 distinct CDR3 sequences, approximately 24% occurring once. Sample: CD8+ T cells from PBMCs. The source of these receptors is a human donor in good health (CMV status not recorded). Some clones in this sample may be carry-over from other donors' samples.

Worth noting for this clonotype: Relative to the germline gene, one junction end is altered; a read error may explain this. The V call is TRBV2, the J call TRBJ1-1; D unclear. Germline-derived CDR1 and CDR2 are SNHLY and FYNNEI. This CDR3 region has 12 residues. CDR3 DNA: TGTGCCAGCAGTGGAGGGTACACTGAAGCTCTCTTT. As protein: CASSGGYTEALF. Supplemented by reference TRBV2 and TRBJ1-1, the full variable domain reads EPEVTQTPSHQVTQMGQEVILRCVPISNHLYFYWYRQILGQKVEFLVSFYNNEISEKSEIFDDQFSVERPDGSNFTLKIRSTKLEDSAMYFCASSGGYTEALFGQGTRLTVV.

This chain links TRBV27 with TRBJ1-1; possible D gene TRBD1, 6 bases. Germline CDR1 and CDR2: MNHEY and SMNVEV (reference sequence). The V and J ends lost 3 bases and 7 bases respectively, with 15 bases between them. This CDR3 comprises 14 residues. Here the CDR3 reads CASSFRGAGIEAFF. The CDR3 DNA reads TGTGCCAGCAGTTTTCGGGGGGCAGGCATTGAAGCTTTCTTT.

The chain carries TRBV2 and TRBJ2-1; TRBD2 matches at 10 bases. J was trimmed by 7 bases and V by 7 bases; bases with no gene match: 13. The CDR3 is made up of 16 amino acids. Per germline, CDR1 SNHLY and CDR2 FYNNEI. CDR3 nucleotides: TGTGCCAGCATTGGATTAAAGCGGGGGGGCGGGAATGAGCAGTTCTTC. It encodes CASIGLKRGGGNEQFF.

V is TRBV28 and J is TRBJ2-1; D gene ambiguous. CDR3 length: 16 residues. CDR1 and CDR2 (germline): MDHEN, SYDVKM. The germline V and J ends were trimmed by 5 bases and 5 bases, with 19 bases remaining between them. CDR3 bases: TGTGCCAGCAGTCCCCAATGGACCCCCTGGGACAATGAGCAGTTCTTC. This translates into CASSPQWTPWDNEQFF.

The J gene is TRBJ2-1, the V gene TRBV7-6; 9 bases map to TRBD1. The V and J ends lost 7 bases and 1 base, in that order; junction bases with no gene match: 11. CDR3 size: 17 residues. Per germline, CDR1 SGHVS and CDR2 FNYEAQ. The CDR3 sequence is CASNPPGQGISYNEQFF. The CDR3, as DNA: TGTGCCAGCAACCCGCCTGGACAGGGGATTTCCTACAATGAGCAGTTCTTC.

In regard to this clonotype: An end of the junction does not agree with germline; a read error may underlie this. In DNA, the CDR3 is TGTGCCAGCAGCAGACTAGCGGGGAACACCGGGGAGCCGTTTTTT. The encoded protein is CASSRLAGNTGEPFF. The rearrangement uses TRBV7-3 and TRBJ2-2; 11 nucleotides match TRBD2. CDR3 size: 15 residues. CDR1 is SGHTA and CDR2 is FQGTGA in the germline V gene.

This chain's CDR3 is CSASLSGGNTGELFF. CDR3 nucleotide sequence: TGCAGTGCTAGTTTGAGCGGGGGGAACACCGGGGAGCTGTTTTTT. This chain connects TRBV20-1 to TRBJ2-2; 8 bases are a match to TRBD2. The CDR3 spans 15 residues. Germline V gives CDR1 DFQATT, CDR2 SNEGSKA (reference sequence). V trimming: 3 bases; J trimming: 1 base; junction bases outside the gene matches: 4.

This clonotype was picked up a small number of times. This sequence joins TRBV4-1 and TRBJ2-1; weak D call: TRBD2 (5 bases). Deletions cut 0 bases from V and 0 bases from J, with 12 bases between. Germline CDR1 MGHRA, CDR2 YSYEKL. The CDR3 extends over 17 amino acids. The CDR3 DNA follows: TGCGCCAGCAGCCAAGATCTGGAGGAGAGCTCCTACAATGAGCAGTTCTTC. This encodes CASSQDLEESSYNEQFF.

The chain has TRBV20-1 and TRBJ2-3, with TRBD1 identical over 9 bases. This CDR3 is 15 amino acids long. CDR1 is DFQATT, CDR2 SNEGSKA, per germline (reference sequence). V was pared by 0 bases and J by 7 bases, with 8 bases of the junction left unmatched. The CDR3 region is CSARDLGTGSNTQYF. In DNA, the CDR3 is TGCAGTGCTAGAGATCTTGGGACAGGGTCGAATACGCAGTATTTT.

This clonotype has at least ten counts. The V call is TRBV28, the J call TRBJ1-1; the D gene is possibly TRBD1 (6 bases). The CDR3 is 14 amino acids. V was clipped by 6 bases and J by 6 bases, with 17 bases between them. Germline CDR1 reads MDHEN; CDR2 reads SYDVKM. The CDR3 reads CASRDTGLTAEAFF. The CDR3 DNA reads TGTGCCAGCAGGGATACAGGGTTAACCGCTGAAGCTTTCTTT.